The entry that follows covers one TCR beta chain sequence. The CDR3 contains 11 residues. Germline CDR1 MNHNS, CDR2 SASEGT. The V and J ends lost 8 bases and 8 bases respectively, with 12 bases between them. The data belong to a study of shared clonotypes between healthy human individuals. Assay: immunoSEQ multiplex PCR; the TCRdb copy retains only in-frame clones and omits some. The table has roughly 1.4 million clones, approximately 98.5% seen once. This clonotype originated in a man aged 25-40 years in good health. The sample was naive CD4+ T cells sorted from blood. Specified subset: CD45RA+ positively selected. This sequence joins TRBV6-1 and TRBJ1-1; D remains ambiguous. The CDR3 nucleotides are TGTGCCAGCTTTATCCAGGAGGAAGCTTTCTTT. It translates to CASFIQEEAFF.